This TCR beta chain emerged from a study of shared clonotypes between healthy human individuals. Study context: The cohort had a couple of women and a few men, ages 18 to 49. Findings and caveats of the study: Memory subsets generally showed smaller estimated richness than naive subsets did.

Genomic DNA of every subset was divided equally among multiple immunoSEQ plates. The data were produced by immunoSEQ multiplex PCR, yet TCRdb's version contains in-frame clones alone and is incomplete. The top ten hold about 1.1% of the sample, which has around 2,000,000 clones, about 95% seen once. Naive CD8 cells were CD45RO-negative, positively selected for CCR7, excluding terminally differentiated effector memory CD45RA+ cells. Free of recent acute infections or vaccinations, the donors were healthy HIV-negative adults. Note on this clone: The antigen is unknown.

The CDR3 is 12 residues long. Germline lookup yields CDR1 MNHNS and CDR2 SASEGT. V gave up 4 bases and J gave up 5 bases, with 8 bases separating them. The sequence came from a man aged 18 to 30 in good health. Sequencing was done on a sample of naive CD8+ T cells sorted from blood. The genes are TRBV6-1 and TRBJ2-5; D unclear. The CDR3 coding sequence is TGTGCCAGCAGTGTAGGGCTCGAGACCCAGTACTTC. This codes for CASSVGLETQYF.